This TCR beta chain came from a study of identical twins. With respect to this clonotype: The antigen remains unidentified.

Each CDR3 protein is one row after TCRdb ran MiXCR on the 5' RACE reads. The sample shows a few hundred thousand distinct CDR3 sequences, 9.6% of them seen only once. General observations from the study: Modelling underestimated the level of out-of-frame TCR alpha sharing observed in monozygotic twins. With beta out-of-frame sequences, excess sharing by twins was weaker. Whereas memory repertoires showed no such difference, abundant cord blood beta clonotypes carried fewer insertions. Invariant MAIT and iNKT cells may have partly biased zero-insertion analyses.

Per the germline V gene, CDR1 is MNHEY and CDR2 is SMNVEV (reference sequence). This CDR3 has 13 amino acids. Between the trimmed V and J ends, which lost 4 bases and 0 bases, there was a span of 7 bases. These records were also assigned to another study, of yellow fever vaccine responses in identical twins.

Sample: PBMCs. This clonotype was obtained from a woman under 30 in good health. The gene calls are TRBV27 and TRBJ2-7, with D hard to call. CDR3 in DNA: TGTGCCAGCAGTTCAGCTATCTCCTACGAGCAGTACTTC. It translates to CASSSAISYEQYF.